This entry features one TCR beta chain sequence. The target antigen is unknown. PCR was run on genomic DNA. A primer set of 30 forward and 13 reverse primers amplified the CDR3. TCRdb independently ran MiXCR on the multiplex PCR reads; one entry per CDR3 protein. The profile shows approximately 260,000 distinct CDR3 sequences, around 47% of them singletons. This sample was taken from a study of type 1 and type 2 diabetes patients. Overall study context: Donors were type 1 diabetes, type 2 diabetes, or nondiabetic controls. CD4+ or CD8+ T cells were positively selected from PBMCs with microbeads. Study outcomes and limitations: In type 2 diabetes, highly-expanded CD4+ clones took a median 3.9% of reads.

The CDR3 has 15 residues. Germline values: CDR1 SNHLY, CDR2 FYNNEI. Trimming cost V 2 bases and J 3 bases; bases outside gene matches: 7. Roughly 10 milliliters of peripheral blood were drawn from each donor. The chain carries TRBV2 and TRBJ2-7, with 7 bases aligning to TRBD1. The TCR originated in a man between 18 and 29 years old with type 2 diabetes. Sequenced: peripheral blood mononuclear cells (PBMCs). The CDR3, as DNA: TGTGCCAGCAGTGAACAGGGGGTGCTCTACTACGAGCAGTACTTC. It codes for CASSEQGVLYYEQYF. Using reference TRBV2 and TRBJ2-7 for the parts outside the CDR3, the full variable domain is EPEVTQTPSHQVTQMGQEVILRCVPISNHLYFYWYRQILGQKVEFLVSFYNNEISEKSEIFDDQFSVERPDGSNFTLKIRSTKLEDSAMYFCASSEQGVLYYEQYFGPGTRLTVT.